This T cell receptor (beta chain) was profiled in a study of CD8+ T cells in alopecia areata. Study-wide background: The authors scored treated patients' severity by affected scalp percentage. General study results and limits: Among the top 100, expanded CD8+ clones were significantly decreased by tofacitinib, as was scalp clonality.

RNA extraction and reverse transcription yielded cDNA as sequencing template. TCRdb keeps only in-frame clones here, not all; method: immunoSEQ multiplex PCR. The profile shows roughly 100,000 clones, 50% to 75% of them singletons. There are a few counts of this clone. The antigen remains unidentified. Treatment defined: oral pan-JAK inhibitor, 5-10 mg twice daily. Trimming removed 3 bases from V and 0 bases from J, with 9 bases in between. The CDR3 is 16 amino acids. The germline V gene encodes CDR1 SEHNR and CDR2 FQNEAQ (reference sequence). The V call is TRBV7-9, the J call TRBJ2-6; no reliable D call. The source is a human donor with alopecia areata. Sample: CD8+ T cells sorted from blood, taken at week 4, from a patient treated with tofacitinib. CDR3 nucleotides: TGTGCCAGCAGCTTTGAAGGGCTCTCTGGGGCCAACGTCCTGACTTTC. This sequence encodes CASSFEGLSGANVLTF.